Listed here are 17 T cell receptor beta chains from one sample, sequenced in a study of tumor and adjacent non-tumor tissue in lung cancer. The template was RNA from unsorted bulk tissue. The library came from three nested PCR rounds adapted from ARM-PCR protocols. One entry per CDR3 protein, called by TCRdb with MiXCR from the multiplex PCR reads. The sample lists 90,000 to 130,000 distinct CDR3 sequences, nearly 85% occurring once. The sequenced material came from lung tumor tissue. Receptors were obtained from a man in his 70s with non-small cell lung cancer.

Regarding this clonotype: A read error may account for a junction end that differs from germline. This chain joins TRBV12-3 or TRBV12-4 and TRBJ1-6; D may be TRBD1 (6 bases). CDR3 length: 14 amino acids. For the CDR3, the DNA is TGTGCCAGCAATAGGACAGTCTATAATTCAGCCCTCCACTTT. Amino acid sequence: CASNRTVYNSALHF.

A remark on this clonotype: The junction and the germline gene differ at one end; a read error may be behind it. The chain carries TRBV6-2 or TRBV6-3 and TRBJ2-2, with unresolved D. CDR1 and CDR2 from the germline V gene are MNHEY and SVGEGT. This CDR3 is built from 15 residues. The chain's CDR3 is CAGRCGKANTGELFF. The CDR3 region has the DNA TGTGCCGGCAGATGTGGGAAGGCGAACACCGGGGAGCTGTTTTTT.

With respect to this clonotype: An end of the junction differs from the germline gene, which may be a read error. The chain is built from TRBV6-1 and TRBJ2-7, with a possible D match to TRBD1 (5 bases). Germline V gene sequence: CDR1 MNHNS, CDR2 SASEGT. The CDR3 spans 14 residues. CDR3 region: CASTRIDSSYEQCF. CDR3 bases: TGTGCCAGCACTCGGATAGACAGTTCCTACGAGCAGTGCTTC.

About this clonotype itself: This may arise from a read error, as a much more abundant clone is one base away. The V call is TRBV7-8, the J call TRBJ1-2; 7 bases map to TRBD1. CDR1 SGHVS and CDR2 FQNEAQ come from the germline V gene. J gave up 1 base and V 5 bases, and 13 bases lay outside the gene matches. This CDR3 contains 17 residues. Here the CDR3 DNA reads TGTGCCAGCAGCCCGGACAGGAGAACTAACCTTAACTATGGCTACACCTTC. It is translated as CASSPDRRTNLNYGYTF.

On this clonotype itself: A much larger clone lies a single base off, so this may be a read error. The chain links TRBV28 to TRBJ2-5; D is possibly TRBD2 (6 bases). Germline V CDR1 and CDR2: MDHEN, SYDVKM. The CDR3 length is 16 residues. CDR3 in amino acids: CASSSMGGFVVETQNF. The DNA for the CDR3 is TGTGCCAGCAGTTCTATGGGGGGATTTGTCGTTGAGACCCAGAACTTC. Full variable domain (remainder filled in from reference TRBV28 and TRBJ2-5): DVKVTQSSRYLVKRTGEKVFLECVQDMDHENMFWYRQDPGLGLRLIYFSYDVKMKEKGDIPEGYSVSREKKERFSLILESASTNQTSMYLCASSSMGGFVVETQNFGPGTRLLVL.

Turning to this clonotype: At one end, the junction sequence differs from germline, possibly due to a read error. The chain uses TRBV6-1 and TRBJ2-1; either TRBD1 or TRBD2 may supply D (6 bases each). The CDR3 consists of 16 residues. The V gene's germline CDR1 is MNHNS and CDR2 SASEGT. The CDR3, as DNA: TGTGCCAGTACCCTAAGGGGGGACACCGGGTCCAATGAGCGGTTCTTC. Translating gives CASTLRGDTGSNERFF.

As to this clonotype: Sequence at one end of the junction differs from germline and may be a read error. The CDR3 is CSVVADKPEAFF. CDR3 bases: TGCAGCGTTGTGGCGGATAAGCCTGAGGCTTTCTTT. V usage is TRBV29-1 and J usage is TRBJ1-1; D is unclear. Germline V gene data show CDR1 as SQVTM and CDR2 as ANQGSEA. The CDR3 contains 12 residues.

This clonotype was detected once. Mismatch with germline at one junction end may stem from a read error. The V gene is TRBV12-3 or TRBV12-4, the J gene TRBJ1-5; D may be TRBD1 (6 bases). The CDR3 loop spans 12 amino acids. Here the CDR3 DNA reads TGTGTCAGCAGCGACAGGCTTCAGCCCCAGCATTTT. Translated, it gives CVSSDRLQPQHF.

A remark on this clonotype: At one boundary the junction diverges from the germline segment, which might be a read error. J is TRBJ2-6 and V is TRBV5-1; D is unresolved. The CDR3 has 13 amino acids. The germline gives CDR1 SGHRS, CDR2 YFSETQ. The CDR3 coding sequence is TGCGCCAGCAGCTTGGGCTGGGTCAACGTCCTAACTTTC. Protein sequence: CASSLGWVNVLTF.

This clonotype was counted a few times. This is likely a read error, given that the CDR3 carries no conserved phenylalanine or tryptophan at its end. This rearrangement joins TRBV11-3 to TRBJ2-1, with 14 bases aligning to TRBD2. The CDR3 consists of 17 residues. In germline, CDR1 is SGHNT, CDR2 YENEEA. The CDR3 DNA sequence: TGTGCTAGTAGCCTCCTAGGGACTAGCGGGGGCTACAATGAGCAGTTCTCC. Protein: CASSLLGTSGGYNEQFS.

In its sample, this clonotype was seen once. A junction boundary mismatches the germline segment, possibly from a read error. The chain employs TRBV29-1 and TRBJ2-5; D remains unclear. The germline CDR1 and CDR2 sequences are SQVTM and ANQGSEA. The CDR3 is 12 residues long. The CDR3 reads CSVTPGVETQYF. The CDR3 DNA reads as TGCAGCGTCACTCCTGGAGTCGAGACCCAGTATTTC.

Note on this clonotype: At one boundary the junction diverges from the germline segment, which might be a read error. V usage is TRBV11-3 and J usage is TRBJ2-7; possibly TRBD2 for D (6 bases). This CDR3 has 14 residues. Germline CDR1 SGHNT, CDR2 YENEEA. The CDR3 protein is CASSKSAGSYEQYF. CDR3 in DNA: TGTGCCAGCAGCAAGTCGGCGGGGTCGTACGAGCAGTATTTC.

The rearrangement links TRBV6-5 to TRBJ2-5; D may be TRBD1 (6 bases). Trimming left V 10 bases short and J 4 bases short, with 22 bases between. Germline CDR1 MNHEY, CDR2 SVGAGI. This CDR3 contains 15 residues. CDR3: CANNFHSDRPETQYF. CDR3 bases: TGTGCCAACAACTTCCATTCGGACAGACCAGAGACCCAGTACTTC.

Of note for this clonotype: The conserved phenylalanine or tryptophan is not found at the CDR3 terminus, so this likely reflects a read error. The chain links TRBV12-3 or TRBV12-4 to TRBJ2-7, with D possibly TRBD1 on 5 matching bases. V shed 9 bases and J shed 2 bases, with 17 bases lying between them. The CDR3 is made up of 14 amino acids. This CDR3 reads CASSQETVPYEQYL. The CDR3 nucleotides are TGTGCCAGTAGTCAAGAGACAGTTCCCTACGAGCAGTACCTC.

The CDR3 protein is CASSDSGLAGFNEQFF. The CDR3 DNA reads TGTGCCAGCAGTGACTCGGGACTAGCGGGGTTTAATGAGCAGTTCTTC. The V and J genes are TRBV2 and TRBJ2-1; TRBD2 matches at 13 bases. Per the germline V gene, CDR1 is SNHLY and CDR2 is FYNNEI. Trimming at V came to 3 bases and at J to 7 bases, leaving 6 bases not matched to a gene. The CDR3 is 16 residues long.

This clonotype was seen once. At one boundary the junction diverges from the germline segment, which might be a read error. Written as DNA, the CDR3 is TGCGCCAACATCCCGGGGACGGCGACTTACACTGGAGCTTTCTTT. This sequence encodes CANIPGTATYTGAFF. V gene TRBV4-1 combines with J gene TRBJ1-1; D possibly corresponds to TRBD1 (5 bases). The CDR3 covers 15 residues. Germline CDR1 is MGHRA and CDR2 is YSYEKL.

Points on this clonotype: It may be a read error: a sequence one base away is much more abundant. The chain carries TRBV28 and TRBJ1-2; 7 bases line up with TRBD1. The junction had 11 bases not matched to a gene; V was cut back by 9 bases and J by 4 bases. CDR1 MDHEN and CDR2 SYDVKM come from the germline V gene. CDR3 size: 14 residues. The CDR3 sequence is CARRRGTVIYGYTF. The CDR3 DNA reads TGTGCCAGGAGGCGCGGGACAGTTATCTATGGCTACACCTTC.